This T cell receptor (beta chain) was profiled in a study of CD8 T cells in Susac syndrome. In regard to this clonotype: Its matching antigen is unknown.

This CDR3 is built from 13 residues. CDR1 is DFQATT, CDR2 SNEGSKA, per germline (reference sequence). V was clipped by 3 bases and J by 7 bases, with 15 bases between them. With random hexamers, roughly 0.45 to 1 ug RNA was reverse transcribed. Amplification of the TCR beta CDR3 was carried out by immunoSEQ multiplex PCR, which spanned a total of 54 Vbeta and 13 Jbeta segments. TCRdb independently ran MiXCR on the immunoSEQ multiplex PCR reads; one entry per CDR3 protein. The sample holds approximately 120,000 distinct CDR3 sequences, about 93% seen once. TCR beta sequences were obtained from blood CD8+ and CD4+ T cells. Bulk CD8+ and CD4+ cells came from magnetic negative isolation; CD8+ TEMRA by FACS. Study outcomes and limitations: Acknowledgment was made by the study that its TCR sequencing and HLA analysis involved a relatively small number of individuals.

The receptor was isolated from a human donor in good health. The chain is built from TRBV20-1 and TRBJ2-5; D perhaps matches TRBD1 (6 bases). Source material: CD4+ T cells from PBMCs. This CDR3 reads CSASGTTGVTQYF. The CDR3 nucleotides are TGCAGTGCTAGCGGGACAACCGGTGTGACCCAGTACTTC.